The next 27 T cell receptor beta chains were all read from a single sample in a study of blood T cell repertoires in COVID-19. Profiled with immunoSEQ multiplex PCR; TCRdb holds only in-frame clones, not every one. The sample has about 210,000 clones, 84% seen once; the top ten hold roughly 7.6%. Sequenced: peripheral blood. Source of these receptors: a woman between 45 and 65 years old with active or convalescent COVID-19.

The chain has TRBV11-2 and TRBJ2-1; D is perhaps TRBD1 (6 bases). V lost 2 bases to trimming and J lost 5 bases, with 7 bases between them. In germline, CDR1 is SGHAT, CDR2 FQNNGV. The CDR3 has 13 amino acids. In nucleotides, the CDR3 is TGTGCCAGCAGCTTACGACAGGACAATGAGCAGTTCTTC. It specifies CASSLRQDNEQFF.

The CDR3, as DNA: TGTGCCACCAGCGACCGACTAGTGACGGCCGGGGAGCTGTTTTTT. Its protein product is CATSDRLVTAGELFF. This chain links TRBV15 with TRBJ2-2, with TRBD2 as a possible D gene (6 bases). In germline, CDR1 is LNHNV, CDR2 YYDKDF (reference sequence). V lost 5 bases and J lost 6, with 16 bases in between. The CDR3 has 15 amino acids.

J is TRBJ1-2 and V is TRBV5-6; 8 bases match TRBD1. The germline CDR1 and CDR2 sequences are SGHDT and YYEEEE. The CDR3 runs to 14 residues. Losses at the gene ends were 1 base for V and 7 bases for J; bases not matched to a gene: 6. This CDR3 reads CASSLTDRGVGYTF. The CDR3 DNA reads as TGTGCCAGCAGCTTGACAGACAGGGGCGTTGGCTACACCTTC.

V is TRBV11-2 and J is TRBJ2-1; weak D call: TRBD1 (7 bases). CDR1 and CDR2 from the germline V gene are SGHAT and FQNNGV. This CDR3 has 16 amino acids. V gave up 3 bases and J gave up 1 base, with 13 bases separating them. CDR3 in amino acids: CASSLEGAPSYNEQFF. For the CDR3, the DNA is TGTGCCAGCAGCTTGGAGGGGGCGCCGTCCTACAATGAGCAGTTCTTC.

CDR3 DNA: TGTGCCAGCAGTTCCCTCTGGGGACAGCCAAATGAAAAACTGTTTTTT. Protein: CASSSLWGQPNEKLFF. This chain joins TRBV6-5 and TRBJ1-4, with 7 positions matching TRBD1. The CDR3 extends over 16 amino acids. CDR1 MNHEY and CDR2 SVGAGI come from the germline V gene. The J segment lost 5 bases and the V segment lost 4 bases, leaving 10 bases of the junction unmatched.

This chain uses TRBV20-1 with TRBJ1-3, with D unresolved. CDR1 and CDR2 from the germline V gene are DFQATT and SNEGSKA (reference sequence). The CDR3 has 11 residues. V was pared by 3 bases and J by 4 bases, with 4 bases between. Here the CDR3 reads CSASRGNTIYF. CDR3 bases: TGCAGTGCTAGCAGAGGAAACACCATATATTTT.

The CDR3 here is CSIRSTDTQYF. CDR3 bases: TGCAGTATCCGTAGCACAGATACGCAGTATTTT. This sequence joins TRBV20-1 and TRBJ2-3; the D is unclear. The germline CDR1 and CDR2 sequences are DFQATT and SNEGSKA (reference sequence). This CDR3 has 11 residues. V dropped 8 bases and J dropped 0 bases, with 6 bases sitting between them.

The V gene is TRBV6-6, the J gene TRBJ1-2; D is perhaps TRBD1 (5 bases). There are 14 residues in the CDR3. V lost 5 bases to trimming and J lost 4 bases, with 14 bases between them. In germline, CDR1 is MNHNY, CDR2 SVGAGI (reference sequence). The CDR3 here is CASSPGTSVYGYTF. CDR3 nucleotides: TGTGCCAGCAGTCCAGGGACTTCAGTCTATGGCTACACCTTC.

The chain is built from TRBV24-1 and TRBJ2-1; D possibly corresponds to TRBD2 (6 bases). The germline CDR1 and CDR2 sequences are KGHDR and SFDVKD. The V and J ends lost 4 bases and 12 bases respectively, with 15 bases between them. CDR3 length equals 13 residues. CDR3 nucleotide sequence: TGTGCCACCAGTGAGGCGGGGCGGGAAGGGCAGTTCTTC. This encodes CATSEAGREGQFF.

The chain combines TRBV4-2 with TRBJ2-2, with 9 positions matching TRBD2. V lost 1 base and J lost 6; bases outside the gene matches: 6. This CDR3 comprises 16 residues. The germline V gene has CDR1 LGHNA and CDR2 YNFKEQ. The CDR3 coding sequence is TGTGCCAGCAGCCAAGTCGGAATAGCGGGAGCCGGGGAGCTGTTTTTT. Protein product: CASSQVGIAGAGELFF.

The V call is TRBV27, the J call TRBJ2-1; TRBD2 agrees at 10 bases. The germline V gene has CDR1 MNHEY and CDR2 SMNVEV (reference sequence). This CDR3 spans 14 amino acids. V lost 2 bases and J lost 6; bases outside the gene matches: 1. CDR3 in DNA: TGTGCCAGCAGTTTAACTAGCGGGACCAATGAGCAGTTCTTC. This encodes CASSLTSGTNEQFF.

The chain couples TRBV10-3 to TRBJ1-1; D unresolved. Germline V gene sequence: CDR1 ENHRY, CDR2 SYGVKD. There are 12 residues in the CDR3. V was shortened by 8 bases and J by 7 bases, with 14 bases between the two germline ends. For the CDR3, the DNA is TGTGCCATCGACAACGGGATGAGTGAAGCTTTCTTT. Protein: CAIDNGMSEAFF.

CDR3 region: CASRLTGFDTQYF. The CDR3 DNA reads TGTGCCAGCAGACTTACAGGTTTCGATACGCAGTATTTT. This sequence joins TRBV3-1 (or the pseudogene TRBV3-2) and TRBJ2-3; possibly TRBD1 for D (5 bases). CDR3 length: 13 amino acids. CDR1 and CDR2 (germline): LGHDT, YNNKEL (reference sequence). V lost 6 bases to trimming and J lost 6 bases, with 13 bases between them.

This chain connects TRBV19 to TRBJ1-1; D is ambiguous. Deletions cut 5 bases from V and 4 bases from J, with 11 bases between. Germline CDR1 LNHDA, CDR2 SQIVND (reference sequence). The CDR3 runs to 13 residues. CDR3 bases: TGTGCCAGTAGTTTAATAGCGGGCACTGAAGCTTTCTTT. It specifies CASSLIAGTEAFF. Using reference TRBV19 and TRBJ1-1 for the parts outside the CDR3, the full variable domain is DGGITQSPKYLFRKEGQNVTLSCEQNLNHDAMYWYRQDPGQGLRLIYYSQIVNDFQKGDIAEGYSVSREKKESFPLTVTSAQKNPTAFYLCASSLIAGTEAFFGQGTRLTVV.

The chain has TRBV2 and TRBJ2-5, with D perhaps TRBD2 (6 bases). The CDR3 has 14 amino acids. Deletions cut 8 bases from V and 5 bases from J, with 18 bases between. Germline CDR1 SNHLY, CDR2 FYNNEI. This chain's CDR3 is CASRRELADETQYF. In DNA form, the CDR3 reads TGTGCCAGCCGTCGGGAGCTGGCTGACGAGACCCAGTACTTC.

This chain links TRBV9 with TRBJ1-3; no reliable D call. The CDR3 length is 16 residues. The germline gives CDR1 SGDLS, CDR2 YYNGEE. Trimming pared 0 bases from V and 0 bases from J, leaving 10 bases between. CDR3 in DNA: TGTGCCAGCAGCGTAGGAAGCTCGGTCTCTGGAAACACCATATATTTT. It translates to CASSVGSSVSGNTIYF.

This clone has only one observation. The rearrangement uses TRBV28 and TRBJ2-7; TRBD2 aligns across 8 bases. The germline CDR1 and CDR2 sequences are MDHEN and SYDVKM. This CDR3 spans 16 amino acids. The V gene end was trimmed by 5 bases and the J gene end by 0 bases; junction bases not matched to a gene: 9. Here the CDR3 reads CASSPLGGGSSYEQYV. The CDR3 bases are TGTGCCAGCAGTCCTCTCGGGGGGGGTAGCTCCTACGAGCAGTACGTC.

The gene calls are TRBV5-1 and TRBJ2-5, with 9 bases that match TRBD2. Trimming removed 2 bases from V and 4 bases from J; junction bases left unmatched: 9. Germline CDR1 is SGHRS and CDR2 is YFSETQ. CDR3 length: 16 residues. The CDR3 protein is CASSFLAGRGVETQYF. CDR3 bases: TGCGCCAGCAGCTTCCTAGCGGGAAGGGGGGTAGAGACCCAGTACTTC.

This chain joins TRBV2 and TRBJ2-3; D is perhaps TRBD2 (5 bases). The germline CDR1 and CDR2 sequences are SNHLY and FYNNEI. The V end lost 2 bases, the J end lost 0 bases, and 9 bases lay between the germline ends. This CDR3 has 15 residues. CDR3 DNA sequence: TGTGCCAGCAGTGAATTTAGCGCGAGCACAGATACGCAGTATTTT. Translated, it gives CASSEFSASTDTQYF.

The chain combines TRBV18 with TRBJ2-6, with unresolved D. The CDR3 extends over 16 amino acids. Germline loops: CDR1 KGHSH, CDR2 LQKENI. Trimming took 3 bases from V and 0 from J, leaving 9 bases between them. This CDR3 is CASSPNIISGANVLTF. In DNA, the CDR3 is TGTGCCAGCTCACCGAACATCATCTCTGGGGCCAACGTCCTGACTTTC.

The V call is TRBV5-1, the J call TRBJ1-2; 7 bases are a match to TRBD1. CDR3 length equals 13 residues. Germline CDR1 and CDR2: SGHRS and YFSETQ. V was clipped by 0 bases and J by 7 bases; unmatched bases: 3. The CDR3 loop is CASSLEGAGGYTF. DNA of the CDR3: TGCGCCAGCAGCTTGGAGGGGGCCGGTGGCTACACCTTC.

J is TRBJ2-1 and V is TRBV3-1 (or the pseudogene TRBV3-2); tentatively, D is TRBD1 (6 bases). The CDR3 length is 15 residues. Germline CDR1 is LGHDT and CDR2 is YNNKEL (reference sequence). Trimming took off 4 bases at V and 8 bases at J, with 18 bases between the two ends. The CDR3, as DNA: TGTGCCAGCAGCCCGTTAGTAACAGGGCTCCATGAGCAGTTCTTC. Residues: CASSPLVTGLHEQFF.

This clone was counted a few times. This rearrangement joins TRBV10-3 to TRBJ2-5; 10 bases match TRBD2. V lost 0 bases to trimming and J lost 4 bases; unmatched junction nucleotides: 11. CDR1 is ENHRY, CDR2 SYGVKD, per germline. CDR3 length equals 18 residues. The CDR3 reads CAISESGRASGSRETQYF. In DNA, the CDR3 is TGTGCCATCAGTGAGTCGGGTCGGGCTAGCGGGAGCCGAGAGACCCAGTACTTC.

V and J are TRBV5-4 and TRBJ1-1; no firm D call. V was trimmed by 2 bases and J by 11 bases, leaving 16 bases between them. This CDR3 comprises 13 residues. Germline CDR1 reads SGHNT; CDR2 reads YYREEE (reference sequence). The chain's CDR3 is CASSFREAEAAFF. CDR3 DNA sequence: TGTGCCAGCAGCTTCCGGGAGGCAGAGGCTGCTTTCTTT.

The rearrangement joins TRBV10-2 to TRBJ1-5; 7 positions match TRBD1. This CDR3 has 15 amino acids. The V and J ends lost 6 bases and 8 bases, in that order; junction bases with no gene match: 13. Germline CDR1 WSHSY, CDR2 SAAADI. The CDR3 sequence: CASRVTGSQGEPQHF. CDR3 DNA sequence: TGCGCCAGCAGGGTGACAGGGTCTCAAGGGGAGCCCCAGCATTTT.

The chain carries TRBV5-1 and TRBJ2-2; TRBD1 is a possible D gene (5 bases). Deletions cut 4 bases from V and 1 base from J, with 8 bases between. CDR1 and CDR2 from the germline V gene are SGHRS and YFSETQ. The CDR3 has 14 amino acids. This CDR3 reads CASSKTGNTGELFF. The CDR3 DNA reads as TGCGCCAGCAGCAAAACAGGGAACACCGGGGAGCTGTTTTTT.

This clone was counted a few times. J is TRBJ1-2 and V is TRBV28, with a weak D call TRBD1 (5 bases). The ends were cut back, 8 bases at V and 5 bases at J, with 15 bases in the middle. The CDR3 length is 13 residues. CDR1 and CDR2 (germline): MDHEN, SYDVKM. The chain's CDR3 is CASGSGGGYGYTF. Here the CDR3 DNA reads TGTGCCAGCGGATCTGGGGGAGGTTATGGCTACACCTTC.